This T cell receptor beta chain derives from a study of cytomegalovirus exposure and HLA in healthy donors. Broader study findings: Productive rates of about 90% or about 30% were seen for most TCR beta V segments in an earlier analysis.

Germline V CDR1 and CDR2: SEHNR, FQNEAQ (reference sequence). The CDR3 contains 13 residues. With 7 bases removed from V and 6 bases from J, the gap between germline ends came to 15 bases. With respect to this clone: Its antigen is not known.

PCR used 60 Vbeta primers and 13 Jbeta primers. Libraries were prepared by immunoSEQ multiplex PCR; TCRdb keeps only in-frame clonotypes and omits some of them. Of 70,000 to 95,000 clones in the sample, about 78% were seen once. Despite likely unrecorded immune exposures, the donors were nominally healthy at the time of sampling. This clonotype originated in a male donor in good health and CMV-seronegative. Sequencing was done on a sample of PBMCs. This chain links TRBV7-9 with TRBJ1-1; no clear D. CDR3 residues: CASTISEISEAFF. The CDR3 nucleotides are TGTGCCAGCACCATCTCGGAGATCTCTGAAGCTTTCTTT.